This entry describes one T cell receptor (beta chain). The target antigen is unknown. Clones were read by immunoSEQ multiplex PCR, and TCRdb kept only the in-frame ones, dropping some. The sample includes about 56,000 clones, over 65% of them seen just once. This sample is drawn from a study of memory CD4+ T cells and cytomegalovirus serostatus. The study, taken as a whole, reports: Each of 55 to 80 CMV-associated TCRbeta sequences occurred in one to five individuals. Suggested: most of the CMV-linked TCR signature lies in CD4+ memory cells.

The V and J ends lost 8 bases and 0 bases respectively, with 11 bases between them. Per germline, CDR1 GTSNPN and CDR2 SVGIG (reference sequence). CDR3 size: 13 residues. The sort gate was single viable CD3+CD4+CD8-CD45RO+ cells for memory CD4+ T cells. The sequenced sample consisted of memory CD4+ T cells from blood. This chain connects TRBV30 to TRBJ2-1, with D perhaps TRBD2 (6 bases). The receptor comes from an adult in good health and CMV-seropositive. This chain's CDR3 is CAVAVSSYNEQFF. The DNA for the CDR3 is TGTGCCGTAGCGGTTAGCTCCTACAATGAGCAGTTCTTC. The entire variable domain, with the rest obtained from reference TRBV30 and TRBJ2-1, is as follows: SQTIHQWPATLVQPVGSPLSLECTVEGTSNPNLYWYRQAAGRGLQLLFYSVGIGQISSEVPQNLSASRPQDRQFILSSKKLLLSDSGFYLCAVAVSSYNEQFFGPGTRLTVL.